These T cell receptor beta chains were read from a single sample in a study of T cells in Graves' hyperthyroidism and ophthalmopathy. MiXCR, run by TCRdb on the multiplex PCR reads, gives a single entry per CDR3 protein. This sample has about 600,000 distinct CDR3 sequences, with more than 15% found just once. Sequencing was performed on blood. The receptors originated from a woman between 35 and 50 years old with Graves' ophthalmopathy. Each CDR3 is given with its conserved first and last residue. A D gene is named only where the DNA matches it firmly. Clone size is shown for a subset of rows, as once, few, many or a class of expanded clone.

j_gene	d_gene	v_gene	abundance	CDR3nt	CDR3aa
TRBJ2-7	TRBD1	TRBV11-2	many	TGTGCCAGCAGCTATGACAGGGAGAGGCAGTACTTC	CASSYDRERQYF
TRBJ2-7	NA	TRBV7-6	NA	TGTGCCAGCAGCTTACGTTCCGGGCTTTACGAGCAGTACTTC	CASSLRSGLYEQYF
TRBJ1-1	NA	TRBV18	many	TGTGCCAGCTCACCACCGGGGTTTGGGGCCACTGAAGCTTTCTTT	CASSPPGFGATEAFF
TRBJ1-2	NA	TRBV7-9	many	TGTGCCAGCATCCCGGACGGAATTGGTGGCTACACCTTC	CASIPDGIGGYTF
TRBJ1-3	NA	TRBV29-1	NA	TGCAGCGTTGGAACTGGCTCTGGAAACACCATATATTTT	CSVGTGSGNTIYF
TRBJ2-1	TRBD2	TRBV7-9	many	TGTGCCAGCAGCTTAGAGCGGGACCATGAGCAGTTCTTC	CASSLERDHEQFF
TRBJ1-5	NA	TRBV28	many	TGTGCCAGCAGTTCCTGGGACTTCCTCGAGGGCAATCAGCCCCAGCATTTT	CASSSWDFLEGNQPQHF
TRBJ1-1	NA	TRBV28	NA	TGTGCCAGCAGTTTCCCACAGGGTGGTAACGCTGAAGCTTTCTTT	CASSFPQGGNAEAFF
TRBJ2-5	NA	TRBV7-9	many	TGTGCCAGCAGCTTTCCCCCAGAACAAGAGACCCAGTACTTC	CASSFPPEQETQYF
TRBJ1-1	TRBD1	TRBV3-1	many	TGTGCCAGCAGCTGGGGACAGGTGAACACTGAAGCTTTCTTT	CASSWGQVNTEAFF
TRBJ2-7	TRBD2	TRBV11-1	NA	TGTGCCAGCAGCTTGGCGGGAGGGGTGAGTAAGCAGTACTTC	CASSLAGGVSKQYF
TRBJ1-2	NA	TRBV7-9	few	TGTGCCAGCAGCTTACGGGACACCTATGAGTATGGCTACACCTTC	CASSLRDTYEYGYTF
TRBJ2-7	TRBD2	TRBV20-1	many	TGCAGTGCGAGACTAGCGGGGGCCAGGGTATTGAACGAGCAGTACTTC	CSARLAGARVLNEQYF
TRBJ1-5	NA	TRBV11-2	many	TGTGCCAGCAGCCCTGACACCAATCAGCCCCAGCATTTT	CASSPDTNQPQHF
TRBJ1-4	NA	TRBV6-6	NA	TGTGCCAGCAGTTACCTCGGGGTTGGGGAAAAACTGTTTTTT	CASSYLGVGEKLFF
TRBJ1-3	NA	TRBV2	many	TGTGCCAGCAGCAGAGAGGGTAGCTTTGGAAACACCATATATTTT	CASSREGSFGNTIYF
TRBJ2-7	NA	TRBV6-5	NA	TGTGCCAGCAGTTACTCCTCTGGGGGCCGCGAGCAGTACTTC	CASSYSSGGREQYF
TRBJ2-2	NA	TRBV15	many	TGTGCCACCAGCAGAGGAAAAAACGGGGGATCCGGGGAGCTGTTTTTT	CATSRGKNGGSGELFF
TRBJ1-2	TRBD1	TRBV5-5	NA	TGTGCCAGCAGCTTGGAGGCGGACAGGGGTTGGTATGGCTACACCTTC	CASSLEADRGWYGYTF
TRBJ2-1	NA	TRBV10-3	few	TGTGCCATCAGTGGGTTGGCGGGGGCGGATGAGCAGTTCTTC	CAISGLAGADEQFF
TRBJ2-1	NA	TRBV5-1	many	TGCGCCAGCAGCTTCCAACCCTACAATGAGCAGTTCTTC	CASSFQPYNEQFF
TRBJ2-3	TRBD2	TRBV20-1	few	TGCAGTGCTCCATCGGGAGGTTCTAGCACAGATACGCAGTATTTT	CSAPSGGSSTDTQYF
TRBJ1-2	TRBD1	TRBV2	many	TGTGCCACCCGCAGGGACAGGACCTATGGCTACACCTTC	CATRRDRTYGYTF